The rows below give T cell receptor beta chains drawn from one sample of a study of CD8+ T cells in alopecia areata. Profiled with immunoSEQ multiplex PCR; TCRdb holds only in-frame clones, not every one. The table has about 74,000 clones, 29% seen once. The sequencing used CD8+ T cells sorted from blood, collected at week 4, from a patient treated with tofacitinib. The receptors shown here come from a human donor with alopecia areata. CDR3s include the opening cysteine and the closing phenylalanine or tryptophan. The D gene is left open where the match is weak. Part of the rows lack a size; the others show once, few, many or a class for expanded clones.

d_gene	abundance	v_gene	j_gene	CDR3nt	CDR3aa
-	once	TRBV7-9	TRBJ2-7	TGTGCCAGCAGCTTCGCCTCCTACGAGCAGTACTTC	CASSFASYEQYF
-	-	TRBV28	TRBJ1-4	TGTGCCAGCGGCCAACAGGGTGGGGGTGGCGAAAAACTGTTTTTT	CASGQQGGGGEKLFF
TRBD2	few	TRBV29-1	TRBJ2-7	TGCAGCGTTCCCGGGACTACACGTTACGAGCAGTACTTC	CSVPGTTRYEQYF
-	few	TRBV29-1	TRBJ2-6	TGCAGCGTTGTATTTTCCTTCCAGTCGACCTCTGGGGCCAACGTCCTGACTTTC	CSVVFSFQSTSGANVLTF
-	-	TRBV7-2	TRBJ2-3	TGTGCCAGCACCGATATTCCCCCTTCGAGGAGTCGCACAGATACGCAGTATTTT	CASTDIPPSRSRTDTQYF
-	-	TRBV5-4	TRBJ1-1	TGTGCCAGCAGCCAACATCAGGGTCGGGACACTGAAGCTTTCTTT	CASSQHQGRDTEAFF
TRBD2	few	TRBV6-6	TRBJ2-5	TGTGCCAGCAGTTCACTAGCGGGAGTAGTCGGCGAGACCCAGTACTTC	CASSSLAGVVGETQYF
-	-	TRBV11-2	TRBJ2-7	TGTGCCACAACGGGCCACGAGCAGTACTTC	CATTGHEQYF
-	-	TRBV14	TRBJ2-5	TGTGCCAGCAGCCAAGACGCAGGGAGCCACGCCCGGGGACAAGAGACCCAGTACTTC	CASSQDAGSHARGQETQYF
TRBD1	-	TRBV29-1	TRBJ2-5	TGCAGCGTGAGGACAGGCCTCCAAGAGACCCAGTACTTC	CSVRTGLQETQYF
-	few	TRBV30	TRBJ2-2	TGTGCCGGGGTCGTCGGGGAGCTGTTTTTT	CAGVVGELFF
TRBD1	few	TRBV30	TRBJ1-2	TGTGCCTGGAGTATAGGACAGGGAAGCTATGGCTACACCTTC	CAWSIGQGSYGYTF
TRBD1	-	TRBV29-1	TRBJ2-7	TGCAGCGTCGCGAATGGGCAGGGGGCCCACGAGCAGTACTTC	CSVANGQGAHEQYF
-	-	TRBV29-1	TRBJ2-7	TGCAGCGTTGATTTGGGGTCGGGGACCTACGAGCAGTACTTC	CSVDLGSGTYEQYF
-	-	TRBV7-2	TRBJ2-7	TGTGCCAGCAGCTCCCCACAGGGAACGATCTACGAGCAGTACTTC	CASSSPQGTIYEQYF